What follows are 25 T cell receptor beta chains derived from one specimen sequenced in a study of T-cell memory formation after mild COVID-19. TCRdb recomputed calls from the 5' RACE reads with MiXCR, one row per CDR3 protein. This table holds approximately 400,000 distinct CDR3 sequences, roughly 18% found once. Material for sequencing was PBMCs or a T cell subset sorted from them (not recorded which). These receptors all come from a man younger than 35 who had mild COVID-19 (a few samples of this study predate the infection). Cell type and time point are not known.

V and J are TRBV11-2 and TRBJ2-7; D might be TRBD2 (6 bases). The CDR3 extends over 14 amino acids. V dropped 2 bases and J dropped 2 bases, with 10 bases sitting between them. Germline V gene lookup returns CDR1 SGHAT and CDR2 FQNNGV. The CDR3, as DNA: TGTGCCAGCAGCTTAAGCGGGTTCCCCTACGAGCAGTACGTC. Its protein product is CASSLSGFPYEQYV.

The chain links TRBV5-1 to TRBJ2-3; D not certain. V lost 4 bases to trimming and J lost 3 bases, with 12 bases between them. CDR3 size: 14 residues. Germline V gene lookup returns CDR1 SGHRS and CDR2 YFSETQ. The chain's CDR3 is CASSLRARTDTQYF. As DNA, the CDR3 is TGCGCCAGCAGCCTTCGGGCTCGGACAGATACGCAGTATTTT. The full variable domain, in which reference TRBV5-1 and TRBJ2-3 provide the parts outside the CDR3, is KAGVTQTPRYLIKTRGQQVTLSCSPISGHRSVSWYQQTPGQGLQFLFEYFSETQRNKGNFPGRFSGRQFSNSRSEMNVSTLELGDSALYLCASSLRARTDTQYFGPGTRLTVL.

This chain links TRBV7-2 with TRBJ1-5; D is uncertain. Per germline, CDR1 SGHTA and CDR2 FQGNSA. The V end lost 2 bases, the J end lost 6 bases, and 11 bases lay between the germline ends. The length of the CDR3 is 14 residues. The CDR3 protein is CASSLILGIQPQHF. CDR3 DNA: TGTGCCAGCAGCTTAATTCTAGGGATTCAGCCCCAGCATTTT.

This clonotype was picked up a small number of times. The genes are TRBV5-1 and TRBJ1-1, with 7 positions matching TRBD1. The germline gives CDR1 SGHRS, CDR2 YFSETQ. The V segment lost 3 bases and the J segment 5 bases; nucleotides outside the gene matches: 16. This CDR3 is 17 amino acids long. The CDR3 loop reads CASSYLSSGAGGTEAFF. The DNA for the CDR3 is TGCGCCAGCAGCTACTTATCCAGCGGGGCAGGGGGGACTGAAGCTTTCTTT.

This clonotype was counted a few times. V usage is TRBV7-2 and J usage is TRBJ2-7; D is perhaps TRBD2 (5 bases). V was trimmed by 5 bases and J by 3 bases, leaving 11 bases between them. This CDR3 has 13 amino acids. Germline CDR1 is SGHTA and CDR2 is FQGNSA. The CDR3 region has the DNA TGTGCCAGCAGCCTTCGGGATCACTACGAGCAGTACGTC. Encoded protein: CASSLRDHYEQYV.

There are a few counts of this clonotype. The rearrangement links TRBV7-9 to TRBJ2-5; D ambiguous. Germline V gene lookup returns CDR1 SEHNR and CDR2 FQNEAQ (reference sequence). The CDR3 runs 12 residues. V lost 5 bases, J lost 4 bases, and 8 bases lay in between. The CDR3 sequence: CASSPWGETQYF. Here the CDR3 DNA reads TGTGCCAGCAGCCCATGGGGAGAGACCCAGTACTTC. Combining the CDR3 with reference TRBV7-9 and TRBJ2-5 gives the whole variable domain DTGVSQNPRHKITKRGQNVTFRCDPISEHNRLYWYRQTLGQGPEFLTYFQNEAQLEKSRLLSDRFSAERPKGSFSTLEIQRTEQGDSAMYLCASSPWGETQYFGPGTRLLVL.

V usage is TRBV19 and J usage is TRBJ1-1, with unresolved D. V was pared by 5 bases and J by 4 bases, with 11 bases between. The germline CDR1 and CDR2 sequences are LNHDA and SQIVND (reference sequence). The CDR3 covers 13 residues. In DNA form, the CDR3 reads TGTGCCAGTAGTGTTTTGTCAGGCACTGAAGCTTTCTTT. Its protein is CASSVLSGTEAFF. Variable domain in full (rest from reference TRBV19 and TRBJ1-1): DGGITQSPKYLFRKEGQNVTLSCEQNLNHDAMYWYRQDPGQGLRLIYYSQIVNDFQKGDIAEGYSVSREKKESFPLTVTSAQKNPTAFYLCASSVLSGTEAFFGQGTRLTVV.

The genes are TRBV4-2 and TRBJ1-5; perhaps TRBD1 as D (5 bases). CDR3 size: 15 residues. The germline CDR1 and CDR2 sequences are LGHNA and YNFKEQ. The V and J ends lost 0 bases and 4 bases respectively, with 10 bases between them. The DNA of the CDR3 is TGTGCCAGCAGCCAAGAAGAAGGGGATAATCAGCCCCAGCATTTT. It encodes CASSQEEGDNQPQHF.

This clonotype was observed many times. The chain has TRBV5-1 and TRBJ2-3, with 11 bases lining up with TRBD2. J lost 1 base, V lost 0 bases, and 7 bases had no gene match. The CDR3 runs to 18 residues. In germline, CDR1 is SGHRS, CDR2 YFSETQ. The CDR3: CASSLALAGGPGTDTQYF. The CDR3 nucleotides read TGCGCCAGCAGCTTGGCCCTAGCGGGGGGTCCTGGCACAGATACGCAGTATTTT.

In this sample, this clonotype turned up a few times. The V call is TRBV20-1, the J call TRBJ1-2; D is unresolved. The ends were cut back, 3 bases at V and 7 bases at J, with 18 bases in the middle. The CDR3 contains 14 residues. CDR1 is DFQATT and CDR2 is SNEGSKA in the germline V gene (reference sequence). The CDR3 nucleotides are TGCAGTGCTAGTAGGTCCGGGGTAACGGGTGGCTACACCTTC. Its protein is CSASRSGVTGGYTF.

This clonotype was seen only a few times. The V and J genes are TRBV7-2 and TRBJ1-4, with 7 bases fitting TRBD1. The germline V gene has CDR1 SGHTA and CDR2 FQGNSA. Trimming at V came to 5 bases and at J to 10 bases, leaving 16 bases not matched to a gene. This CDR3 comprises 16 residues. The CDR3 spells CASSPGVRDSGGKLFF. The CDR3 DNA is TGTGCCAGCAGCCCCGGGGTCCGGGACAGTGGTGGAAAACTGTTTTTT.

The chain is built from TRBV2 and TRBJ1-5, with D maybe TRBD1 (5 bases). CDR1 and CDR2 from the germline V gene are SNHLY and FYNNEI. Trimming stripped 6 bases from V and 7 bases from J, with 10 bases between. The CDR3 spans 12 residues. The DNA for the CDR3 is TGTGCCAGCAGAGCTCAGGGCCAGCCCCAGCATTTT. Residues: CASRAQGQPQHF.

This clonotype has more than one count but fewer than ten. The J gene is TRBJ2-3, the V gene TRBV7-9, with D possibly TRBD2 on 5 matching bases. CDR1 and CDR2 from the germline V gene are SEHNR and FQNEAQ (reference sequence). V was cut by 4 bases and J by 5 bases, with 7 bases left in between. The CDR3 is 12 residues long. The CDR3 sequence is CASSSSGDTQYF. As DNA, the CDR3 is TGTGCCAGCAGCTCAAGCGGAGATACGCAGTATTTT.

This chain joins TRBV6-2 or TRBV6-3 and TRBJ2-3; 9 nucleotides match TRBD1. Germline assignment: CDR1 MNHEY and CDR2 SVGEGT. Germline trimming cut 5 bases from V and 3 bases from J; bases unmatched to any gene: 9. The CDR3 extends over 16 amino acids. The CDR3 spells CASSPSPGTGTDTQYF. The CDR3 coding sequence is TGTGCCAGCAGTCCTTCGCCCGGGACAGGGACAGATACGCAGTATTTT.

This chain links TRBV5-1 with TRBJ2-3; 8 bases match TRBD1. Germline V gives CDR1 SGHRS, CDR2 YFSETQ. CDR3 length: 15 residues. The V and J ends lost 4 bases and 1 base, in that order; junction bases with no gene match: 5. CDR3 sequence (DNA): TGCGCCAGCAGCATGGGACAGGACCGCACAGATACGCAGTATTTT. Translation: CASSMGQDRTDTQYF.

This clonotype was recorded at least ten times. CDR3 sequence reads: CASSQEVGTGGSYEQYF. In DNA form, the CDR3 reads TGCGCCAGCAGCCAAGAAGTGGGGACAGGGGGCTCCTACGAGCAGTACTTC. This chain uses TRBV4-1 with TRBJ2-7, with TRBD1 identical over 11 bases. This CDR3 comprises 17 residues. The V and J ends lost 0 bases and 0 bases, in that order; junction bases with no gene match: 4. In germline, CDR1 is MGHRA, CDR2 YSYEKL.

This chain connects TRBV7-2 to TRBJ2-7; a weak D match, TRBD1 (5 bases). The germline V gene encodes CDR1 SGHTA and CDR2 FQGNSA. V lost 1 base and J 1 base, leaving 11 bases between the germline ends. This CDR3 is 15 amino acids long. CDR3 residues: CASSLDWGRSYEQYV. The CDR3 bases are TGTGCCAGCAGCTTAGATTGGGGCAGATCCTACGAGCAGTACGTC.

This clonotype was observed a handful of times. The J gene is TRBJ2-1, the V gene TRBV7-9; D might be TRBD2 (6 bases). V was pared by 2 bases and J by 12 bases, with 11 bases between. The CDR3 spans 12 residues. CDR1 is SEHNR, CDR2 FQNEAQ, per germline (reference sequence). The CDR3 loop reads CASSLWGVVQFF. The CDR3 DNA follows: TGTGCCAGCAGCTTATGGGGGGTGGTGCAGTTCTTC.

This clonotype was seen many times. The gene calls are TRBV4-3 and TRBJ2-6; 7 bases agree with TRBD1. The CDR3 runs 16 residues. Germline CDR1 LGHNA, CDR2 YSLEER. The ends lost 0 bases at V and 1 base at J; junction bases unmatched: 0. CDR3 loop: CASSQEGQSGANVLTF. The CDR3 nucleotides read TGCGCCAGCAGCCAAGAGGGACAGTCTGGGGCCAACGTCCTGACTTTC.

This clonotype came up many times. This sequence joins TRBV5-5 and TRBJ2-1; 11 bases are a match to TRBD2. J gave up 10 bases and V 2 bases, and 5 bases lay outside the gene matches. CDR3 size: 14 residues. The germline CDR1 and CDR2 sequences are SGHKS and YYEKEE (reference sequence). The CDR3 spells CASSLLAGEFEQFF. Here the CDR3 DNA reads TGTGCCAGCAGCTTACTAGCGGGGGAATTCGAGCAGTTCTTC.

The count of this clonotype is one. The gene calls are TRBV10-3 and TRBJ1-2; 7 nucleotides agree with TRBD1. This CDR3 is 14 amino acids long. Germline CDR1 is ENHRY and CDR2 is SYGVKD. Trimming removed 6 bases from V and 4 bases from J; junction bases left unmatched: 8. CDR3: CAIRTTGAVYGYTF. The DNA of the CDR3 is TGTGCCATCAGGACCACAGGGGCAGTCTATGGCTACACCTTC.

This clonotype was observed at least ten times. The chain has TRBV11-2 and TRBJ2-2, with D possibly matching TRBD2 (5 bases). V dropped 5 bases and J dropped 0 bases, with 13 bases sitting between them. The CDR3 length is 16 residues. Germline CDR1 and CDR2: SGHAT and FQNNGV. CDR3 loop: CASSPLGQANTGELFF. CDR3 nucleotide sequence: TGTGCCAGCAGCCCACTAGGCCAGGCGAACACCGGGGAGCTGTTTTTT. The whole variable domain, remainder taken from reference TRBV11-2 and TRBJ2-2, is EAGVAQSPRYKIIEKRQSVAFWCNPISGHATLYWYQQILGQGPKLLIQFQNNGVVDDSQLPKDRFSAERLKGVDSTLKIQPAKLEDSAVYLCASSPLGQANTGELFFGEGSRLTVL.

This clonotype was detected once. The V and J genes are TRBV7-8 and TRBJ1-2; no firm D call. In germline, CDR1 is SGHVS, CDR2 FQNEAQ. Between the trimmed V and J ends, which lost 3 bases and 7 bases, there was a span of 15 bases. The CDR3 is 14 amino acids. The CDR3 protein is CASSFAGQRAGYTF. CDR3 nucleotide sequence: TGTGCCAGCAGCTTCGCCGGCCAGCGCGCTGGCTACACCTTC.

This clonotype has just a few counts. The V call is TRBV12-3 or TRBV12-4, the J call TRBJ2-1; 7 bases agree with TRBD2. The CDR3 runs to 15 residues. The junction had 9 bases not matched to a gene; V was cut back by 6 bases and J by 4 bases. CDR3 loop: CASSRNSGQYNEQFF. The CDR3 coding sequence is TGTGCCAGCAGCCGGAATAGCGGGCAATACAATGAGCAGTTCTTC.

This clonotype has a handful of counts. The chain links TRBV5-6 to TRBJ1-1; D not certain. V lost 6 bases to trimming and J lost 1 base, with 13 bases between them. Germline CDR1 and CDR2: SGHDT and YYEEEE. This CDR3 has 14 residues. CDR3: CASTRNPSNTEAFF. CDR3 coding DNA: TGTGCCAGCACCCGGAACCCGTCGAACACTGAAGCTTTCTTT.